This T cell receptor beta chain stems from a study of T cells in Graves' hyperthyroidism and ophthalmopathy. There were TCR beta CDR3 regions amplified from RNA transcripts. The TCR CDR3 first-round RT-PCR relied on the HTBI primer set. TCRdb reprocessed the multiplex PCR reads with MiXCR, giving one entry per CDR3 protein. The repertoire holds around 400,000 distinct CDR3 sequences, around a quarter seen once, with over 70% in the top ten. The CDR3 contains 15 residues. Germline-derived CDR1 and CDR2 are MDHEN and SYDVKM. The ends were cut back, 6 bases at V and 1 base at J, with 14 bases in the middle.

This chain uses TRBV28 with TRBJ2-3; possibly TRBD1 for D (5 bases). Sample: blood. This sequence was found in a man aged 50 to 59 with Graves' hyperthyroidism. The CDR3 here is CASRQDLGGTDTQYF. The CDR3 DNA follows: TGTGCCAGCAGACAGGATCTAGGGGGCACAGATACGCAGTATTTT.